This passage covers 20 T cell receptor beta chains from one sample sequenced in a study of blood T cell repertoires in COVID-19. Some clones are missing from TCRdb's copy, which holds only in-frame ones; the method was immunoSEQ multiplex PCR. This repertoire shows around 400,000 clones, roughly 90% found once; its top ten account for over 1%. The source material was peripheral blood. The receptors were sampled from a man aged 35 to 55 with acute or convalescent COVID-19.

V gene TRBV6-2 or TRBV6-3 combines with J gene TRBJ2-1; 9 positions agree with TRBD2. The CDR3 runs to 15 residues. Germline loops: CDR1 MNHEY, CDR2 SVGEGT. V lost 5 bases and J lost 8; bases outside the gene matches: 10. CDR3 coding DNA: TGTGCCAGCAGTAAGCGGGGGGTTGCCCAAGATGAGCAGTTCTTC. Encoded protein: CASSKRGVAQDEQFF.

The genes are TRBV29-1 and TRBJ2-3; 8 nucleotides align to TRBD2. This CDR3 contains 16 residues. In germline, CDR1 is SQVTM, CDR2 ANQGSEA. J lost 0 bases, V lost 8 bases, and 13 bases had no gene match. The CDR3 DNA is TGCAGCTCCGGGGGGGGAGGGATCGCTAGCACAGATACGCAGTATTTT. Residues: CSSGGGGIASTDTQYF.

The chain couples TRBV27 to TRBJ2-3; 10 bases are a match to TRBD2. V lost 4 bases to trimming and J lost 3 bases; unmatched junction nucleotides: 7. Germline assignment: CDR1 MNHEY and CDR2 SMNVEV (reference sequence). This CDR3 contains 16 residues. Here the CDR3 reads CASSSPSGSFTDTQYF. In DNA form, the CDR3 reads TGTGCCAGCAGTTCGCCTAGCGGGAGTTTTACAGATACGCAGTATTTT.

The chain employs TRBV6-1 and TRBJ2-7; D remains unclear. V lost 3 bases, J lost 0 bases, and 9 bases lay in between. Germline assignment: CDR1 MNHNS and CDR2 SASEGT. The CDR3 totals 14 residues. CDR3 sequence (DNA): TGTGCCAGCAGTGAGGCCGTCGACTCCTACGAGCAGTACTTC. It yields the protein CASSEAVDSYEQYF.

This chain connects TRBV6-5 to TRBJ1-5; D gene uncertain. Germline CDR1 MNHEY, CDR2 SVGAGI. V gave up 6 bases and J gave up 0 bases, with 12 bases separating them. The CDR3 consists of 15 residues. The CDR3 coding sequence is TGTGCCAGCAGCCCACAGAGATATAGCAATCAGCCCCAGCATTTT. Its protein product is CASSPQRYSNQPQHF.

The rearrangement uses TRBV28 and TRBJ1-1; tentatively, D is TRBD1 (5 bases). The germline V and J ends were trimmed by 5 bases and 4 bases, with 20 bases remaining between them. This CDR3 is built from 16 residues. Germline CDR1 reads MDHEN; CDR2 reads SYDVKM. The CDR3 bases are TGTGCCAGCAGTCAACTGATCAGGGTAGTTGCCACTGAAGCTTTCTTT. This encodes CASSQLIRVVATEAFF.

There are a few counts of this clone. Additional DNA sequences in this sample encode the identical CDR3. The chain couples TRBV30 to TRBJ1-4, with TRBD1 matching over 9 bases. Germline lookup yields CDR1 GTSNPN and CDR2 SVGIG (reference sequence). This CDR3 contains 13 residues. Unmatched junction bases numbered 0, after V lost 1 base and J lost 6 bases. The CDR3 region is CAWSGTGDEKLFF. In DNA, the CDR3 is TGTGCCTGGAGTGGGACAGGGGATGAAAAACTGTTTTTT.

The chain employs TRBV4-3 and TRBJ1-6; D unresolved. Between the trimmed V and J ends, which lost 0 bases and 8 bases, there was a span of 8 bases. The length of the CDR3 is 14 residues. CDR1 and CDR2 from the germline V gene are LGHNA and YSLEER. CDR3 nucleotides: TGCGCCAGCAGCCAAGATCTCGGAGATTCACCCCTCCACTTT. Translated, it gives CASSQDLGDSPLHF.

The chain couples TRBV24-1 to TRBJ2-5; 11 positions agree with TRBD1. There are 16 residues in the CDR3. The trim removed 3 bases at V and 7 bases at J, leaving 9 bases unmatched. Germline-derived CDR1 and CDR2 are KGHDR and SFDVKD. For the CDR3, the DNA is TGTGCCACCAGTGATCCCAGGACAGGGGGCACGGGGACCCAGTACTTC. Its protein product is CATSDPRTGGTGTQYF.

This rearrangement joins TRBV6-5 to TRBJ1-1; no reliable D call. CDR1 and CDR2 from the germline V gene are MNHEY and SVGAGI. The CDR3 length is 15 residues. Trimming stripped 0 bases from V and 0 bases from J, with 8 bases between. The CDR3 coding sequence is TGTGCCAGCAGTTACTCCCCAGGTCTGAACACTGAAGCTTTCTTT. It is translated as CASSYSPGLNTEAFF.

The chain is built from TRBV19 and TRBJ1-6; 9 nucleotides match TRBD1. This CDR3 comprises 17 residues. Germline lookup yields CDR1 LNHDA and CDR2 SQIVND (reference sequence). V was clipped by 1 base and J by 5 bases; unmatched bases: 6. In DNA form, the CDR3 reads TGTGCCAGTAGTATAGGCACCGGGACAGGGAATAATTCACCCCTCCACTTT. Translating it yields CASSIGTGTGNNSPLHF.

The chain recombines TRBV7-6 with TRBJ2-7; 8 bases map to TRBD2. From germline, CDR1 is SGHVS and CDR2 FNYEAQ. This CDR3 is built from 14 residues. The V segment lost 5 bases and the J segment 3 bases; nucleotides outside the gene matches: 6. The CDR3 is CASSRSGKIYEQYF. DNA of the CDR3: TGTGCCAGCAGCCGTAGCGGGAAGATCTACGAGCAGTACTTC.

V is TRBV3-1 (or the pseudogene TRBV3-2) and J is TRBJ1-2; the match to TRBD1 covers 8 bases. The CDR3 contains 15 residues. Germline assignment: CDR1 LGHDT and CDR2 YNNKEL (reference sequence). The junction had 5 bases not matched to a gene; V was cut back by 1 base and J by 4 bases. DNA for the CDR3: TGTGCCAGCAGCCAAGCCCCGCAGGGGGCCTATGGCTACACCTTC. Translated, it gives CASSQAPQGAYGYTF.

The genes are TRBV6-2 or TRBV6-3 and TRBJ2-7; 8 bases are a match to TRBD2. The V and J ends lost 2 bases and 4 bases, in that order; junction bases with no gene match: 10. The CDR3 extends over 16 amino acids. Germline assignment: CDR1 MNHEY and CDR2 SVGEGT. In DNA form, the CDR3 reads TGTGCCAGCAGTTACGGCGCGGGGGGCACCTTATACGAGCAGTACTTC. Encoded protein: CASSYGAGGTLYEQYF.

The J gene is TRBJ1-2, the V gene TRBV5-1, with TRBD1 as a possible D gene (5 bases). Germline V gene sequence: CDR1 SGHRS, CDR2 YFSETQ. Between the trimmed V and J ends, which lost 0 bases and 6 bases, there was a span of 15 bases. The CDR3 is 15 amino acids. In DNA form, the CDR3 reads TGCGCCAGCAGCTTGGTAACGGGGGAGATCGATGGCTACACCTTC. It codes for CASSLVTGEIDGYTF.

CDR3 coding DNA: TGTGCCAGCAACGATAGGTACAGGGCCGGGGGCTACACCTTC. Translated, it gives CASNDRYRAGGYTF. The chain combines TRBV13 with TRBJ1-2; TRBD1 is a possible D gene (6 bases). The length of the CDR3 is 14 residues. From germline, CDR1 is PRHDT and CDR2 FYEKMQ (reference sequence). V lost 7 bases and J 8 bases, leaving 20 bases between the germline ends.

The chain is built from TRBV25-1 and TRBJ2-4, with 8 positions matching TRBD2. The V gene end was trimmed by 4 bases and the J gene end by 8 bases; junction bases not matched to a gene: 4. This CDR3 is built from 13 residues. The germline CDR1 and CDR2 sequences are MGHDK and SYGVNS. The chain's CDR3 is CASSASGSDIQYF. CDR3 in DNA: TGTGCCAGCAGTGCTAGCGGGTCGGACATTCAGTACTTC.

V is TRBV18 and J is TRBJ1-4, with TRBD1 identical over 8 bases. Germline V gene lookup returns CDR1 KGHSH and CDR2 LQKENI. V lost 2 bases, J lost 5 bases, and 4 bases stayed unmatched. The CDR3 covers 15 residues. The CDR3 region is CASSPAQGANEKLFF. In DNA, the CDR3 is TGTGCCAGCTCACCAGCCCAGGGGGCGAATGAAAAACTGTTTTTT.

The chain is built from TRBV30 and TRBJ1-6, with D possibly TRBD1 on 5 matching bases. With 3 bases removed from V and 7 bases from J, the gap between germline ends came to 10 bases. The CDR3 has 13 residues. CDR1 is GTSNPN, CDR2 SVGIG, per germline (reference sequence). This CDR3 reads CAWRGGGNSPLHF. CDR3 bases: TGTGCCTGGAGAGGTGGGGGGAATTCACCCCTCCACTTT.

This chain uses TRBV27 with TRBJ1-5; maybe TRBD1 (5 bases). The CDR3 consists of 16 residues. From germline, CDR1 is MNHEY and CDR2 SMNVEV (reference sequence). Trimming removed 6 bases at V and 1 base at J, with 16 bases between. The CDR3 bases are TGTGCCAGCAGCTCCGGGAGGCGGGGGAGCAATCAGCCCCAGCATTTT. It translates to CASSSGRRGSNQPQHF.